The present T cell receptor beta chain was sequenced within a study of CD8 T cells in ankylosing spondylitis. Study-wide results and caveats: Reportedly, matched ankylosing spondylitis synovial fluid was significantly enriched for disease-linked clones. A TCR beta motif of under 10 highly homologous variants seemed to mark ankylosing spondylitis blood. Past research had described some motif variants in reactive arthritis synovial fluid and blood.

This clonotype was seen ten or more times. As yet, its antigen is unknown. TCR beta libraries were made by quantitative 5'-RACE with molecular barcodes. Each CDR3 protein is one row after TCRdb ran MiXCR on the 5' RACE reads. Among 200,000 to 300,000 distinct CDR3 sequences listed, around 7.8% were seen once. Germline V gene sequence: CDR1 SGHRS, CDR2 YFSETQ. With V trimmed by 4 bases and J by 2 bases, 12 bases remained unmatched. The CDR3 contains 17 residues. The chain is built from TRBV5-1 and TRBJ1-2; 9 bases line up with TRBD1. Sequencing input: blood, either unsorted or a sorted T cell fraction (not recorded which). The receptor was isolated from a male donor with ankylosing spondylitis or in good health (not recorded which). CDR3 region: CASSHVPGQGLNYGYTF. The CDR3 DNA reads TGCGCCAGCAGCCACGTACCGGGACAGGGTTTAAACTATGGCTACACCTTC.